These T cell receptor beta chains were read from a single sample in a study of blood T cells in healthy people across ages. TCRdb re-derived calls from the 5' RACE reads in MiXCR, one entry per CDR3 protein. Among more than 1.4 million distinct CDR3 sequences listed, 35% to 45% were seen once. Sample: blood. These receptors were taken from a woman aged 18-29 years in good health. CDR3s include the opening cysteine and the closing phenylalanine or tryptophan. D genes are given only for firm matches. Rows give clone size only sometimes, using once, few, many, or a class for an expanded clone.

d_call	j_call	clone_size	v_call	cdr3_nt	cdr3_aa
TRBD1	TRBJ2-7	many	TRBV7-9	TGTGCCAGCAGCTCCCGGGACAGAGCCTACGAGCAGTACTTC	CASSSRDRAYEQYF
.	TRBJ1-2	.	TRBV4-2	TGTGCCAGCAGCCAAAACTCCGGGGGCGGCTATGGCTACACCTTC	CASSQNSGGGYGYTF
TRBD1	TRBJ2-5	.	TRBV13	TGTGCCAGCAGCTTCCCGGGACAGGGGGTTCATGAGCAGTACTTC	CASSFPGQGVHEQYF
.	TRBJ2-7	few	TRBV29-1	TGCAGCGTTGCCGGCCGAAACTCTTATGAGCAGTACTTC	CSVAGRNSYEQYF
.	TRBJ2-5	few	TRBV20-1	TGCAGTGCTAGAGTGGGGTCTGGACGAGAGACCCAGTACTTC	CSARVGSGRETQYF
.	TRBJ2-1	.	TRBV7-9	TGTGCCAGCAGCGAAGACAGGCCACGGAATGAGCAGGTCTTC	CASSEDRPRNEQVF
TRBD2	TRBJ2-3	few	TRBV9	TGTGCCAGCAGCGACCTTAGCGGGGCCCCCACAGATACGCAGTATTTT	CASSDLSGAPTDTQYF
TRBD1	TRBJ1-5	.	TRBV27	TGTGCCAGCTCGACAGGGGCGAGCAATCAGCCCCAGCATTTT	CASSTGASNQPQHF
.	TRBJ1-2	.	TRBV7-6	TGTGCCAGCAGCTCTAGACAGCGGGGGGACTATGGCTACACCTTC	CASSSRQRGDYGYTF
TRBD1	TRBJ1-1	.	TRBV6-5	TGTGCCAGCCATGGACAGGGTCTCGTGAACACTGAAGCTTTCTTT	CASHGQGLVNTEAFF
TRBD2	TRBJ2-3	few	TRBV10-3	TGTGCCATCAGTCGGGGAGGGCGGTTATCCACAGATACGCAGTATTTT	CAISRGGRLSTDTQYF
TRBD2	TRBJ2-1	few	TRBV20-1	TGCAGTGCCTCAAACCCGGGACTAGCGGGAGTTCATGAGCAGTTCTTC	CSASNPGLAGVHEQFF
TRBD1	TRBJ2-7	.	TRBV25-1	TGTGCCAGCAGGCCTACCACAGGGGGCTACGAGCAGTACTTC	CASRPTTGGYEQYF
.	TRBJ1-2	.	TRBV20-1	TGCAGTGCTAGGGGGAATCAGCCTTATGGCTACACCTTC	CSARGNQPYGYTF
.	TRBJ1-1	.	TRBV15	TGTGCCACCAGCTACAGCAGGGGTTGGACTGAAGCTTTCTTT	CATSYSRGWTEAFF
.	TRBJ2-7	few	TRBV20-1	TGCAGTGCCAAGGACTATTCACGGAACGAGCAGTACTTC	CSAKDYSRNEQYF
.	TRBJ1-5	few	TRBV5-1	TGCGCCAGCAGCTTGGAACGAGATAGGGGGGCCCGGCAGCCCCAGCATTTT	CASSLERDRGARQPQHF
TRBD2	TRBJ2-1	few	TRBV20-1	TGCAGTACCCAACGGGGCGGGGGGGTGCAGTTCTTC	CSTQRGGGVQFF
.	TRBJ2-7	.	TRBV12-3/TRBV12-4	TGTGCCAGCAGCCTCCGAGGGGAGGAAGGCGACGAGCAGTACTTC	CASSLRGEEGDEQYF
.	TRBJ2-7	few	TRBV9	TGTGCCAGCAGCGTAGCGCGGACCGACCTGCCCGAGCAGTACTTC	CASSVARTDLPEQYF
.	TRBJ1-1	.	TRBV10-2	TGCGCCAGCCGCCTCGGGGGCTTGAACACTGAAGCTTTCTTT	CASRLGGLNTEAFF
TRBD1	TRBJ2-7	.	TRBV18	TGTGCCAGCTCACCAGGGACAGGGGTACACGAGCAGTACTTC	CASSPGTGVHEQYF
TRBD1	TRBJ1-2	.	TRBV20-1	TGCAGTGCACGGACAGGGGCCTATGGCTACACCTTC	CSARTGAYGYTF
.	TRBJ2-1	.	TRBV5-1	TGCGCCAGCAGCTTGGCCGGGACTCCTACGTACTCGGAGTACAATGAGCAGTTCTTC	CASSLAGTPTYSEYNEQFF
TRBD2	TRBJ2-1	.	TRBV10-3	TGTGCCATCACCGCGAAAGGACTAGCGGGAGGGAGCTCCTACAATGAGCAGTTCTTC	CAITAKGLAGGSSYNEQFF
TRBD2	TRBJ2-7	.	TRBV6-2/TRBV6-3	TGTGCCAGCAGTTACTCCTCCTCCCCTACTAGCGGGGCCTACGAGCAGTACTTC	CASSYSSSPTSGAYEQYF
.	TRBJ2-3	many	TRBV18	TGTGCCAGCAGCCCCCCCGCCAGCACAGATACGCAGTATTTT	CASSPPASTDTQYF
.	TRBJ2-6	few	TRBV7-8	TGTGCCAGCAGCTTAGTTGCAGGGACGTCTGGGGCCAACGTCCTGACTTTC	CASSLVAGTSGANVLTF
.	TRBJ1-2	.	TRBV27	TGTGCCAGCAGTTTCGGAGTACACCCCCTGGGGTATGGCTACACCTTC	CASSFGVHPLGYGYTF
TRBD2	TRBJ2-1	.	TRBV12-5	TGTGCTAGTGGTCCCGGGACTAGCGGGAGGTGGTACAATGAGCAGTTCTTC	CASGPGTSGRWYNEQFF
TRBD2	TRBJ2-7	.	TRBV6-1	TGTGCCGGCAGTGAAGACCCTCCTAGCGGGGGGCTCGACGAGCAGTACTTC	CAGSEDPPSGGLDEQYF
.	TRBJ1-2	few	TRBV5-6	TGTGCCAGCAGCTTGGGAGAAGGCTACACCTTC	CASSLGEGYTF
.	TRBJ2-2	once	TRBV6-2/TRBV6-3	TGTGCCAGCAGTCCCGTTTTACAGGGCCACACCGGGGAGCTGTTTTTT	CASSPVLQGHTGELFF
TRBD1	TRBJ2-3	.	TRBV5-5	TGTGCCAGCAGCCCGGGACAGAGTGGACCGTATTTT	CASSPGQSGPYF
TRBD1	TRBJ2-6	.	TRBV28	TGTGCCAGCAGTCCGGACAGGGGGCGAAAAGTTGGGGCCAACGTCCTGACTTTC	CASSPDRGRKVGANVLTF
.	TRBJ2-3	few	TRBV5-1	TGCGCCAGCAGCTTGCCCAATGACAGCCACACAGATACGCAGTATTTT	CASSLPNDSHTDTQYF
.	TRBJ2-7	once	TRBV6-1	TGTGCCAGCAGTGAAGCGCAAGGGGAACGGGTTTACGAGCAGTACTTC	CASSEAQGERVYEQYF
TRBD2	TRBJ2-3	.	TRBV10-3	TGTGCCATCAGTGAACTAGCGGGAGTTGCAGATACGCAGTATTTT	CAISELAGVADTQYF
.	TRBJ2-7	few	TRBV5-1	TGCGCCAGCAGCTTCTCCGAGGCGGAAAAATTTAGAGAGCAGTACTTC	CASSFSEAEKFREQYF
.	TRBJ2-3	few	TRBV10-3	TGTGCCATCAGTGACCCGGGGGCGGGAGCAGCAGATACGCAGTATTTT	CAISDPGAGAADTQYF
TRBD2	TRBJ2-4	.	TRBV12-3/TRBV12-4	TGTGCCAGCAGTTTAGCGCGGGTCGGGGGGACTAAAAACATTCAGTACTTC	CASSLARVGGTKNIQYF
TRBD1	TRBJ1-2	few	TRBV12-3/TRBV12-4	TGTGCCAGCAGTTTAAACAGGGGGGCCCTTAACTATGGCTACACCTTC	CASSLNRGALNYGYTF
.	TRBJ1-1	few	TRBV20-1	TGCAGTGCTAGAGATTGGACTGACACTGAAGCTTTCTTT	CSARDWTDTEAFF
TRBD1	TRBJ2-7	.	TRBV4-1	TGCGCCAGCAGTCCCGCGGGACAGGGGGCCTACGAGCAGTACTTC	CASSPAGQGAYEQYF
TRBD1	TRBJ2-7	.	TRBV7-6	TGTGCCAGCAGCCCGGGACAGGCTTCATACTCCTACGAGCAGTACTTC	CASSPGQASYSYEQYF
.	TRBJ1-5	.	TRBV27	TGTGCCAGCAGTGGAGGGGGATGGAATCAGCCCCAGCATTTT	CASSGGGWNQPQHF
.	TRBJ2-3	.	TRBV5-1	TGCGCCAGCAGCATGGGTCCAATGGCAGATACGCAGTATTTT	CASSMGPMADTQYF
TRBD1	TRBJ1-2	few	TRBV7-9	TGTGCCAGCAGCTTAGCAGGAGGGGGCGTTTACTATGGCTACACCTTC	CASSLAGGGVYYGYTF
TRBD2	TRBJ2-1	.	TRBV6-5	TGTGCCAGCAGTTCCTTAAGCGGGGGGGCAAGAAATGAGCAGTTCTTC	CASSSLSGGARNEQFF